The table lists the clone carrying this T cell receptor (beta chain) with many counts. Its antigen is not known. Patients newly diagnosed with hyperthyroidism, under 2 months' duration, were aged 18 to 65, the study reports. RNA transcripts were the source from which TCR beta CDR3 regions were amplified. Scientists carried out first-round RT-PCR using HTBI primers and then a second-round multiplex PCR. TCRdb redid the calling of the multiplex PCR reads with MiXCR, one entry per CDR3 protein. The data show 400,000 to 450,000 distinct CDR3 sequences, 20% to 25% seen once. These data are taken from a study of Graves' ophthalmopathy and Graves' hyperthyroidism. The CDR3 sequence is 18 residues long. Germline CDR1 and CDR2: MNHNS and SASEGT. Trimming at V came to 5 bases and at J to 5 bases, leaving 14 bases not matched to a gene. Study results and caveats: Clonotypes were expanded in thyroid at above 0.001 frequency, and most also appeared in blood.

The chain carries TRBV6-1 and TRBJ2-2, with 10 bases that match TRBD2. This TCR was sampled from a woman under 30 with stable Graves' hyperthyroidism. Sample: peripheral blood. The CDR3 loop reads CASSKIGASGRGTGELFF. The CDR3 DNA is TGTGCCAGCAGTAAGATCGGGGCTAGCGGGAGAGGGACCGGGGAGCTGTTTTTT.